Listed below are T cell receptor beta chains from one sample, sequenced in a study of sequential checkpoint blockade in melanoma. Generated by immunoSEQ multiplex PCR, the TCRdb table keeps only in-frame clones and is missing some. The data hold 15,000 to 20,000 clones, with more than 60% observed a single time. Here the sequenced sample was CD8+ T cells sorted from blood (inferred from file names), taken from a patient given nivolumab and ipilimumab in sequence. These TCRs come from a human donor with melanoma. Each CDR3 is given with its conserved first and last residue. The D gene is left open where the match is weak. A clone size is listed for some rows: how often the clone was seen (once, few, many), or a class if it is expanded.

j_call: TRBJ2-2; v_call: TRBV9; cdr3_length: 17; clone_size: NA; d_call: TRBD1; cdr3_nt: TGTGCCAGCAGCGTAGTTCTGGACAGGGGGGGGACCGGGGAGCTGTTTTTT; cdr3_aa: CASSVVLDRGGTGELFF
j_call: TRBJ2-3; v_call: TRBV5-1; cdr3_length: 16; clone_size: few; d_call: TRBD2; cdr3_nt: TGCGCCAGCAGCGTCACAGCGGGGGGCTACACAGATACGCAGTATTTT; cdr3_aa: CASSVTAGGYTDTQYF
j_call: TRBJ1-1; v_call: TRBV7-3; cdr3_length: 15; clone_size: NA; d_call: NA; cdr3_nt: TGTGCCAGCAGCTCTACCGGGACGGGGGGGACTGAAGCTTTCTTT; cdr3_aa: CASSSTGTGGTEAFF
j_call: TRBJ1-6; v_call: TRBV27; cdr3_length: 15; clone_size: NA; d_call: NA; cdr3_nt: TGTGCCAGCAGTTTGGACACAGGGCTAATTTCACCCCTCCACTTT; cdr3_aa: CASSLDTGLISPLHF
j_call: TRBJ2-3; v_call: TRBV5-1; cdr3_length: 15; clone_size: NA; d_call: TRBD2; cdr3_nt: TGCGCCAGCAGCTTGACTAGCGGGGGCACATATACGCAGTATTTT; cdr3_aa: CASSLTSGGTYTQYF
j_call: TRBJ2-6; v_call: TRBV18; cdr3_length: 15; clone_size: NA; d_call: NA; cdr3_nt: TGTGCCAGCTCACCAGAAGAGACTGGGGCCAACGTCCTGACTTTC; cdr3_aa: CASSPEETGANVLTF
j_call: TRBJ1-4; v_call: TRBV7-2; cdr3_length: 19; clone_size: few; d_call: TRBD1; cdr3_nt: TGTGCCAGCAGCTTAGGAACCGGGACAGGGGGCGCCTGGACTGAAAAACTGTTTTTT; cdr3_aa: CASSLGTGTGGAWTEKLFF
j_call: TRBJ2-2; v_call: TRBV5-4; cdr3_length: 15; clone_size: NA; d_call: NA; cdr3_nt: TGTGCCAGCAGCTTGATGGGAGGAGGCACCGGGGAGCTGTTTTTT; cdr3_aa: CASSLMGGGTGELFF
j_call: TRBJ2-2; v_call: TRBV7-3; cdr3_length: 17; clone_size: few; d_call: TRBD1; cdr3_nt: TGTGCCAGCAGCGATATGGGGGGACAGGGCTCGACCGGGGAGCTGTTTTTT; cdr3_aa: CASSDMGGQGSTGELFF
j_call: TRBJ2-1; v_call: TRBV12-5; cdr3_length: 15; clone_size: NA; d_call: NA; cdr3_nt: TGTGCTAGTGGTTTGCCCGGGACTCCGCTACGAGAGCAGTTCTTC; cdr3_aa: CASGLPGTPLREQFF
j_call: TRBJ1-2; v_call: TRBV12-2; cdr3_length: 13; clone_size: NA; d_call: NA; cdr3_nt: TGTGCAAGTCGCTTAGGGACAGGCTATGGCTACACCTTC; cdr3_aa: CASRLGTGYGYTF
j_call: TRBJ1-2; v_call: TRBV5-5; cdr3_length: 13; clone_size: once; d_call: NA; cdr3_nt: TGTGCCAGCAGCCCGACAAACGACTATGGCTACACCTTC; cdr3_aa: CASSPTNDYGYTF
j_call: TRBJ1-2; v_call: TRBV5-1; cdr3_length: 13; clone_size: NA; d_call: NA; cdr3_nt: TGCGCCAGCAGCTTGGCGGGGGTTTTTGGCTACACCTTC; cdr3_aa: CASSLAGVFGYTF
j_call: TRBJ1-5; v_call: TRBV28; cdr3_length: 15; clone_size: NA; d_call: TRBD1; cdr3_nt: TGTGCCAGCAGTTTCGGACAGGGAGTCAATCAGCCCCAGCATTTT; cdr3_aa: CASSFGQGVNQPQHF
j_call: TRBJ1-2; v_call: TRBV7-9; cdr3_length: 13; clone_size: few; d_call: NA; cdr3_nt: TGTGCCAGCAGCCTAGTAGTACTGGACTCGGACACCTTC; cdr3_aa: CASSLVVLDSDTF
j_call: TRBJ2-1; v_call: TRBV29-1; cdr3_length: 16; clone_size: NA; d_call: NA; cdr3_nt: TGCAGCGTTGAAACGGCGGCACATATCATGCGCGATGAGCAGTTCTTC; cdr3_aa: CSVETAAHIMRDEQFF
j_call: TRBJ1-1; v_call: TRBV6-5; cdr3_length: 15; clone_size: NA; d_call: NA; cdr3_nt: TGTGCCAGCAGTTACTCCAGCTGGGCCGACACTGAAGCTTTCTTT; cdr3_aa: CASSYSSWADTEAFF
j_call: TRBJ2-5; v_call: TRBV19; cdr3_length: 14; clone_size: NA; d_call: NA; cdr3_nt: TGTGCCAGTTCGGACGGACTGTACCAAGAGACCCAGTACTTC; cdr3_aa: CASSDGLYQETQYF
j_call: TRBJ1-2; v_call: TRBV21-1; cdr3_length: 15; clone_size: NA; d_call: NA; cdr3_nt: TGTGCCAGCAGCAAAGCGCAGGGACAGGACTATGGCTACACCTTC; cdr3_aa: CASSKAQGQDYGYTF
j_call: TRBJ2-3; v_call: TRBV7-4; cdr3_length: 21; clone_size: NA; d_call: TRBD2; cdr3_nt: TGTGCCAGCAGCTTTAGGCCGATGGGGACTAGCGTACTTCTCCGCACAGATACGCAGTATTTT; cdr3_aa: CASSFRPMGTSVLLRTDTQYF
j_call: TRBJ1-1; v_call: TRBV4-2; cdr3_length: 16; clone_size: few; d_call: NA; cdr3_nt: TGTGCCAGCAGCCAAGATAACGGGGGGATGAACACTGAAGCTTTCTTT; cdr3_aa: CASSQDNGGMNTEAFF
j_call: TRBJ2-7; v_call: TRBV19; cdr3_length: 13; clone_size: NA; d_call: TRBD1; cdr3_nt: TGTGCCAGTAGTGCGGGACAGGGATACGAGCAGTACTTC; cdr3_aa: CASSAGQGYEQYF
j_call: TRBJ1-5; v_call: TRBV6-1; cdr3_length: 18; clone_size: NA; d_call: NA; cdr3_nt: TGTGCCAGCAGTGAAGCGCTTCTGTACAGCTATAGCAATCAGCCCCAGCATTTT; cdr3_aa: CASSEALLYSYSNQPQHF
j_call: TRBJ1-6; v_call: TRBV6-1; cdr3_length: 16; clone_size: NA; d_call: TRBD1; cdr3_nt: TGTGCCAGCAGTGAAGCGGTTAGGACAGGGGCTACACCCCTCCACTTT; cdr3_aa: CASSEAVRTGATPLHF
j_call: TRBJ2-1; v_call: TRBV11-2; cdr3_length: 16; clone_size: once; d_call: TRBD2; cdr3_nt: TGTGCCAGCAGCTTCTATAGCGGGGGGGGCTACAATGAGCAGTTCTTC; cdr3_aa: CASSFYSGGGYNEQFF
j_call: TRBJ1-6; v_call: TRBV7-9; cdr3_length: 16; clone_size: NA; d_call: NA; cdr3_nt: TGTGCCAGCAGCACCACTCGTCCGGGGGGAGGATCACCCCTCCACTTT; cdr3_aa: CASSTTRPGGGSPLHF
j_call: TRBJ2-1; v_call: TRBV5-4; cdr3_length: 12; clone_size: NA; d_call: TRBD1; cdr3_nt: TGTGCCAGCAGCGAAACAGGGGGCTTTTGGTTCTTC; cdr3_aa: CASSETGGFWFF
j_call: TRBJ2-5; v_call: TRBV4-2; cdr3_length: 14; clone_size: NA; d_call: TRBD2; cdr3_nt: TGTGCCAGCAGCCCGGGAGGGTCCCAAGAGACCCAGTACTTC; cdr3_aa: CASSPGGSQETQYF
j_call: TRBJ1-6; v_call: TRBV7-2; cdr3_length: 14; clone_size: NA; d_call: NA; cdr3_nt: TGTGCCAGCAGCTTAATGGCCCATAATTCACCCCTCCACTTT; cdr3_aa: CASSLMAHNSPLHF
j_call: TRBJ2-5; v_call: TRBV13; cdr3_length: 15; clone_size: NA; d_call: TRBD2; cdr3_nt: TGTGCCAGCAGCGCCCGACTAGCGGGGGGGGAGACCCAGTACTTC; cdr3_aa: CASSARLAGGETQYF
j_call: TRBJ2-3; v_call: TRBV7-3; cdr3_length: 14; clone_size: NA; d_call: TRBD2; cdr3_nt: TGTGCCAGCAGCTTAGGGACTAGCGGCGATACGCAGTATTTT; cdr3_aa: CASSLGTSGDTQYF
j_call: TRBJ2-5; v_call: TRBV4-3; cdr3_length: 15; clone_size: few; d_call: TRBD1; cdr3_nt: TGCGCCAGCAGCACCCGGGACAGCCCTTGGGTCGAAAGGTACTTC; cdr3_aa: CASSTRDSPWVERYF
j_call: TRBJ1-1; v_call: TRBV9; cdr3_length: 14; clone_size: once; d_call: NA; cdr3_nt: TGTGCCAGCAGCGTAGGCGGCGTCGGCACTGAAGCTTTCTTT; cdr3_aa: CASSVGGVGTEAFF
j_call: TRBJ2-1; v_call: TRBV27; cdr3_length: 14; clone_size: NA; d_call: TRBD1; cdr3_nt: TGTGCCAGTTCGGACAGGGGGGCCTACAATGAGCAGTTCTTC; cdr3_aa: CASSDRGAYNEQFF
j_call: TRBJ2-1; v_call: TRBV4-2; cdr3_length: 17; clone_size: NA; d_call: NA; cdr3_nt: TGTGCCAGCAGCCTCCGACCTGGGGGCGGTGTATACAATGAGCAGTTCTTC; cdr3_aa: CASSLRPGGGVYNEQFF